The count of the clone carrying this TCR beta chain is one. This sample was included in a study of blood T cell repertoires in COVID-19. Study information: Sites across the United States, Italy and Spain contributed samples from acute and convalescent COVID-19. T cells, B-cell-depleted T cells, or PBMCs provided the cDNA or gDNA that served as material.

Per the study methods: Reference gene primers were amplified, and this amplification served to estimate nucleated cell counts. Sequencing used immunoSEQ multiplex PCR; TCRdb keeps in-frame clones, though not all of them. Clonal size and the V and J genes are those of that table, whereas D and trimming came from the DNA. The table includes 60,000 to 90,000 clones, approximately 90% detected once. The CDR3 totals 15 residues. The trim removed 2 bases at V and 7 bases at J, leaving 3 bases unmatched. Germline V gene data show CDR1 as SGHDT and CDR2 as YYEEEE. The chain couples TRBV5-6 to TRBJ1-6, with 10 bases that match TRBD1. Input material: peripheral blood. This clonotype was obtained from a woman of 80 years or more with acute or convalescent COVID-19. The CDR3 sequence is CASSLEGQGNSPLHF. The CDR3 DNA reads as TGTGCCAGCAGCTTAGAGGGACAGGGGAATTCACCCCTCCACTTT.